This T cell receptor (beta chain) was documented in a study of T cells in Graves' hyperthyroidism and ophthalmopathy. Template material for amplifying TCR beta CDR3 regions consisted of RNA transcripts. HTBI primers were the set used in a first-round RT-PCR of the TCR CDR3. Each CDR3 protein gets one entry after TCRdb re-called the multiplex PCR reads with MiXCR. The data show around 690,000 distinct CDR3 sequences, with 15% to 20% seen just once and around 16% held by the top ten. What was sequenced was blood. The sequence was obtained from a man between 50 and 59 years old with Graves' hyperthyroidism.

This CDR3 is CASSSRGIDQPQHF. CDR3 nucleotide sequence: TGTGCCAGCAGCTCCCGAGGCATTGATCAGCCCCAGCATTTT. The chain carries TRBV5-6 and TRBJ1-5; D is unresolved. The length of the CDR3 is 14 residues. V shed 3 bases and J shed 5 bases, with 12 bases lying between them. Germline lookup yields CDR1 SGHDT and CDR2 YYEEEE. Variable domain in full (rest from reference TRBV5-6 and TRBJ1-5): DAGVTQSPTHLIKTRGQQVTLRCSPKSGHDTVSWYQQALGQGPQFIFQYYEEEERQRGNFPDRFSGHQFPNYSSELNVNALLLGDSALYLCASSSRGIDQPQHFGDGTRLSIL.